The source of this T cell receptor (beta chain) is a study of T cells in Graves' hyperthyroidism and ophthalmopathy. The investigators amplified TCR beta CDR3 regions from RNA transcripts. First-round RT-PCR of the TCR CDR3 relied on the HTBI primer set. TCRdb used MiXCR to reprocess the multiplex PCR reads, holding one entry per CDR3 protein. The table records around 620,000 distinct CDR3 sequences, about 17% of them present only once. Among the patients, aged 18 to 65, hyperthyroidism was newly diagnosed and had lasted under 2 months. The CDR3 spans 13 residues. The junction had 3 bases not matched to a gene; V was cut back by 7 bases and J by 3 bases.

Source material: blood. The receptor's source is a woman younger than 45 with Graves' hyperthyroidism. The chain has TRBV12-3 or TRBV12-4 and TRBJ2-5; 9 nucleotides agree with TRBD2. The CDR3 sequence: CASTLAGEETQYF. DNA of the CDR3: TGTGCCAGCACCTTAGCGGGGGAAGAGACCCAGTACTTC.